The clone carrying this T cell receptor (beta chain) was counted at least ten times. Antigen unknown. CDR3 length: 13 residues. Trimming left V 6 bases short and J 6 bases short, with 15 bases between. Germline CDR1 is SGDLS and CDR2 is YYNGEE. The template used for profiling TCR beta VDJ and CDR3 was genomic DNA. MiXCR, applied by TCRdb to the reads, yields one record per CDR3 protein. The table lists 400,000 to 600,000 distinct CDR3 sequences, less than 35% of them singletons. An expansion of CD8+CD57+ cells by flow cytometry had been shown in patients chosen for sequencing. Severe acquired aplastic anemia was diagnosed in all patients. The data were obtained in a study of CD8+CD57+ T cells in acquired aplastic anemia. For the study at large: Quantities of DNA derived from sorted CD4+ and CD8+ cells averaged roughly 3 ug.

Study-level findings and limits: Patients and controls turned out to have around 29 CD8+ CDR3 sequences in common.

The sequencing input was sorted CD4+, CD8+, or CD8+CD57+ T cells (not recorded which) from PBMCs. This TCR came from a human donor with aplastic anemia. The chain has TRBV9 and TRBJ1-1; no reliable D call. CDR3 in DNA: TGTGCCAGCACCCTAACCGTAAGGTCTGAAGCTTTCTTT. It specifies CASTLTVRSEAFF.